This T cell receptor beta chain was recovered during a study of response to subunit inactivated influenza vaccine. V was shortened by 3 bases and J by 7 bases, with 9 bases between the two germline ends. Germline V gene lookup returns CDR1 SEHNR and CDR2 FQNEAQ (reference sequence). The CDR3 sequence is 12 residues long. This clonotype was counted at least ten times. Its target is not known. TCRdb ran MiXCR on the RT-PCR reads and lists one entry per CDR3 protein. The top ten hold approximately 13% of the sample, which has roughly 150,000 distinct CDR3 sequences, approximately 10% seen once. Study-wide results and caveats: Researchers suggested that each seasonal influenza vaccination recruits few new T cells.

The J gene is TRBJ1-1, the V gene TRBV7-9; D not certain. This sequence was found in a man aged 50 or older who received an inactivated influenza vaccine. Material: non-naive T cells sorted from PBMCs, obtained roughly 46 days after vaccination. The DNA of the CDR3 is TGTGCCAGCAGCTTGGTTCGGATTGAAGCTTTCTTT. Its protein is CASSLVRIEAFF.